The 5 T cell receptor beta chains given below trace back to one sample, sequenced in a study of CD8+ T cells in alopecia areata. Treatment of the sample: oral pan-JAK inhibitor, 5-10 mg twice daily. Reverse transcription of extracted RNA yielded cDNA, which provided the sequencing template. Data came from immunoSEQ multiplex PCR; TCRdb stores just in-frame clones and leaves some out. The sample holds a few hundred thousand clones, approximately 65% seen once. The sequenced sample was CD4+ T cells sorted from blood, obtained between weeks 43 and 45, from a patient treated with tofacitinib. The receptors here all came from a human donor with alopecia areata.

The rearrangement joins TRBV2 to TRBJ2-3; 8 positions match TRBD2. The V segment lost 2 bases and the J segment 7 bases; nucleotides outside the gene matches: 2. Germline V CDR1 and CDR2: SNHLY, FYNNEI. The CDR3 length is 13 residues. The CDR3 region has the DNA TGTGCCAGCAGTGAAACTAGCGGCTATACGCAGTATTTT. This gives the protein CASSETSGYTQYF.

The V and J genes are TRBV27 and TRBJ1-1; 7 bases map to TRBD1. The trim removed 0 bases at V and 6 bases at J, leaving 7 bases unmatched. The CDR3 has 15 amino acids. CDR1 and CDR2 from the germline V gene are MNHEY and SMNVEV (reference sequence). CDR3 in DNA: TGTGCCAGCAGTTTATCTACAGGGGCGGTTTCTGAAGCTTTCTTT. Amino acids: CASSLSTGAVSEAFF.

A few counts support this clone. The chain couples TRBV7-2 to TRBJ1-2; maybe TRBD1 (6 bases). The germline V gene has CDR1 SGHTA and CDR2 FQGNSA. V lost 1 base to trimming and J lost 3 bases, with 9 bases between them. The CDR3 length is 14 residues. The CDR3 spells CASSLVQGYYGYTF. Here the CDR3 DNA reads TGTGCCAGCAGCTTAGTACAGGGATACTATGGCTACACCTTC.

The chain couples TRBV4-3 to TRBJ2-5, with a possible D match to TRBD1 (5 bases). The CDR3 spans 15 residues. V was clipped by 4 bases and J by 3 bases, with 15 bases between them. Germline V gene sequence: CDR1 LGHNA, CDR2 YSLEER. Here the CDR3 DNA reads TGCGCCAGCAGCCGATCCGTGACAGAGAAAGAGACCCAGTACTTC. It encodes CASSRSVTEKETQYF.

The chain couples TRBV4-3 to TRBJ2-5; D tentatively reads TRBD1 or TRBD2 (6 bases each). Per germline, CDR1 LGHNA and CDR2 YSLEER. The CDR3 loop spans 13 amino acids. The V gene lost 4 bases and the J gene lost 5 bases, with 11 bases spanning the gap. CDR3 DNA sequence: TGCGCCAGCAGCCGGGGGGCGAGGGAGACCCAGTACTTC. Its translation is CASSRGARETQYF.